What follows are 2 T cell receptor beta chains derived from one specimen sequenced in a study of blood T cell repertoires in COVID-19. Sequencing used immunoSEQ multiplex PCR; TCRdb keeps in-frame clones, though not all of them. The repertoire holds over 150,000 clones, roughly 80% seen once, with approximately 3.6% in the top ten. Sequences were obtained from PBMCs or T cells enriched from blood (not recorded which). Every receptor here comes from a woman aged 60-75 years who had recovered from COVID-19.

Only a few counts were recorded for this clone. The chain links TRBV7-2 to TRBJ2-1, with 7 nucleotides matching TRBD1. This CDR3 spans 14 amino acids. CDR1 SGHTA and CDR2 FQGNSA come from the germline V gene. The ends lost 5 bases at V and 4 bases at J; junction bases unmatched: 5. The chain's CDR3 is CASSQRQGYNEQFF. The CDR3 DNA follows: TGTGCCAGCAGCCAGCGACAGGGATACAATGAGCAGTTCTTC.

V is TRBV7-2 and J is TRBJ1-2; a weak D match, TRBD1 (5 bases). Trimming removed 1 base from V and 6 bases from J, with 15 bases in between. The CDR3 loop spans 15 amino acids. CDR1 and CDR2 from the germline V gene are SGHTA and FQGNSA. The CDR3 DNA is TGTGCCAGCAGCTTAGGGGGGGAGCGAGTAGATGGCTACACCTTC. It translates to CASSLGGERVDGYTF.